Below are 25 T cell receptor beta chains sequenced from a single sample in a study of post-analysis software for immune sequencing data. These receptors are not linked to any known antigen. Presence of unique molecular identifiers characterized the TCR beta cDNA libraries. Using its own MiXCR run on the PCR reads, TCRdb lists one record per CDR3 protein. The table includes about 560,000 distinct CDR3 sequences, 44% detected once. General study points: TRBV5-6, TRBV5-1 and TRBV20-1 belonged to a set of roughly five TRBV segments that were more frequent in patients than controls.

Source material: blood. All receptors come from a girl under 18 with multiple sclerosis.

The chain couples TRBV12-3 or TRBV12-4 to TRBJ2-7; D gene unclear. The CDR3 length is 14 residues. Trimming pared 6 bases from V and 0 bases from J, leaving 12 bases between. CDR3: CASSLLLSSYEQYF. For the CDR3, the DNA is TGTGCCAGCAGCCTGTTGCTAAGCTCCTACGAGCAGTACTTC.

V usage is TRBV6-5 and J usage is TRBJ1-1; weak D call: TRBD1 (5 bases). V lost 0 bases and J lost 0, with 8 bases in between. CDR3 length equals 15 residues. The germline V gene has CDR1 MNHEY and CDR2 SVGAGI. The CDR3 sequence: CASSYSSGVNTEAFF. The CDR3 DNA sequence: TGTGCCAGCAGTTACTCGTCGGGGGTGAACACTGAAGCTTTCTTT.

The chain couples TRBV5-1 to TRBJ2-3; TRBD2 might be the D (6 bases). This CDR3 has 14 residues. CDR1 is SGHRS, CDR2 YFSETQ, per germline. V dropped 3 bases and J dropped 1 base, with 9 bases sitting between them. CDR3 nucleotide sequence: TGCGCCAGCAGCTCGGGGGAAGGCACAGATACGCAGTATTTT. The encoded protein is CASSSGEGTDTQYF.

The chain recombines TRBV7-3 with TRBJ1-1; D unresolved. There are 13 residues in the CDR3. Looked up from germline, CDR1 is SGHTA and CDR2 is FQGTGA. V dropped 5 bases and J dropped 0 bases, with 7 bases sitting between them. The DNA of the CDR3 is TGTGCCAGCAGCAACGCCATGAACACTGAAGCTTTCTTT. It is translated as CASSNAMNTEAFF.

The CDR3 here is CASSFRDKDTQYF. The CDR3 nucleotides are TGTGCCAGCAGCTTCCGGGACAAAGATACGCAGTATTTT. The chain links TRBV7-9 to TRBJ2-3; TRBD1 might be the D (6 bases). V gave up 3 bases and J gave up 5 bases, with 9 bases separating them. In germline, CDR1 is SEHNR, CDR2 FQNEAQ (reference sequence). The CDR3 has 13 amino acids.

The V call is TRBV12-3 or TRBV12-4, the J call TRBJ1-1; D is unresolved. V was trimmed by 2 bases and J by 1 base, leaving 8 bases between them. The CDR3 runs 14 residues. This CDR3 reads CASSLLASNTEAFF. For the CDR3, the DNA is TGTGCCAGCAGTTTACTTGCCTCGAACACTGAAGCTTTCTTT.

The chain recombines TRBV29-1 with TRBJ1-2; a weak D match, TRBD1 (5 bases). CDR3 length equals 14 residues. V was trimmed by 8 bases and J by 4 bases, leaving 20 bases between them. Germline V gives CDR1 SQVTM, CDR2 ANQGSEA. The CDR3 region has the DNA TGCAGCATGGGGGGGAATGTCGGTTTCTATGGCTACACCTTC. This sequence encodes CSMGGNVGFYGYTF.

The chain has TRBV14 and TRBJ1-2; D is uncertain. V was clipped by 4 bases and J by 6 bases, with 27 bases between them. CDR3 size: 18 residues. Germline loops: CDR1 SGHDN, CDR2 FVKESK. The DNA for the CDR3 is TGTGCCAGCAGCCCCGTGGGAGAGACAAAAACTTCTTGGCATGGCTACACCTTC. Protein sequence: CASSPVGETKTSWHGYTF.

The genes are TRBV24-1 and TRBJ1-1; perhaps TRBD1 as D (5 bases). The germline V and J ends were trimmed by 2 bases and 5 bases, with 5 bases remaining between them. Germline CDR1 is KGHDR and CDR2 is SFDVKD. This CDR3 is built from 12 residues. CDR3 in DNA: TGTGCCACCAGTGATTCAGGGACTGAAGCTTTCTTT. It encodes CATSDSGTEAFF.

The chain has TRBV9 and TRBJ2-5; no clear D. The CDR3 extends over 16 amino acids. Trimming stripped 0 bases from V and 1 base from J, with 13 bases between. CDR1 SGDLS and CDR2 YYNGEE come from the germline V gene. This chain's CDR3 is CASSVEILGPQETQYF. CDR3 bases: TGTGCCAGCAGCGTAGAAATTTTAGGACCCCAAGAGACCCAGTACTTC.

The CDR3 loop is CATSRQGGGGNEQFF. DNA of the CDR3: TGTGCCACCAGCAGACAGGGAGGGGGAGGCAATGAGCAGTTCTTC. This chain uses TRBV15 with TRBJ2-1; D might be TRBD2 (7 bases). This CDR3 contains 15 residues. Per germline, CDR1 LNHNV and CDR2 YYDKDF (reference sequence). V was cut by 2 bases and J by 6 bases, with 14 bases left in between.

The rearrangement joins TRBV5-6 to TRBJ2-6, with TRBD1 matching 7 bases. Germline values: CDR1 SGHDT, CDR2 YYEEEE. The V gene end was trimmed by 0 bases and the J gene end by 0 bases; junction bases not matched to a gene: 9. The CDR3 covers 19 residues. The CDR3 reads CASSLGISGDSSGANVLTF. The CDR3 DNA sequence: TGTGCCAGCAGCTTGGGAATTTCCGGGGACAGCTCTGGGGCCAACGTCCTGACTTTC. The complete variable domain, with remaining parts taken from reference TRBV5-6 and TRBJ2-6, reads DAGVTQSPTHLIKTRGQQVTLRCSPKSGHDTVSWYQQALGQGPQFIFQYYEEEERQRGNFPDRFSGHQFPNYSSELNVNALLLGDSALYLCASSLGISGDSSGANVLTFGAGSRLTVL.

Note on this clonotype: The junction departs from germline at one end; a sequencing error may be responsible. This chain uses TRBV14 with TRBJ1-2; D not resolved. The V gene's germline CDR1 is SGHDN and CDR2 FVKESK. The CDR3 loop spans 15 amino acids. As DNA, the CDR3 is TGTGCCAGCAGCCAAGATTGGCCAGCCGCCTATGGCTACATCTTC. This sequence encodes CASSQDWPAAYGYIF.

The chain combines TRBV20-1 with TRBJ2-1; 11 bases agree with TRBD2. With 6 bases clipped from V and 7 bases from J, the junction kept 14 bases outside the gene matches. CDR3 length equals 16 residues. Germline CDR1 and CDR2: DFQATT and SNEGSKA (reference sequence). CDR3 loop: CSAPGGRASGRNEQFF. CDR3 DNA: TGCAGTGCACCGGGGGGCAGGGCTAGCGGGAGGAATGAGCAGTTCTTC.

This clonotype was counted between two and nine times. The rearrangement uses TRBV20-1 and TRBJ1-4; D possibly corresponds to TRBD1 (5 bases). CDR1 is DFQATT, CDR2 SNEGSKA, per germline (reference sequence). The CDR3 covers 11 residues. V was trimmed by 6 bases and J by 6 bases, leaving 8 bases between them. CDR3: CSAGLYEKLFF. The CDR3 coding sequence is TGCAGTGCGGGGCTCTATGAAAAACTGTTTTTT.

This sequence joins TRBV5-1 and TRBJ2-1; 10 bases align to TRBD2. Germline-derived CDR1 and CDR2 are SGHRS and YFSETQ. CDR3 length equals 15 residues. Trimming at V came to 7 bases and at J to 5 bases, leaving 9 bases not matched to a gene. CDR3 region: CASGTGTSANNEQFF. CDR3 sequence (DNA): TGCGCCAGCGGAACCGGGACTAGCGCTAACAATGAGCAGTTCTTC.

This clonotype appeared many times. The chain has TRBV12-3 or TRBV12-4 and TRBJ1-2; D is unresolved. The CDR3 has 11 residues. Trimming cost V 4 bases and J 5 bases, with 5 bases left between them. The CDR3 here is CASSSGYGYTF. CDR3 coding DNA: TGTGCCAGCAGTTCTGGGTATGGCTACACCTTC.

The V call is TRBV6-5, the J call TRBJ1-2, with TRBD1 identical over 8 bases. V was pared by 0 bases and J by 4 bases, with 13 bases of the junction left unmatched. The CDR3 covers 18 residues. Germline V CDR1 and CDR2: MNHEY, SVGAGI. The CDR3: CASSYSRRTGLRAYGYTF. CDR3 bases: TGTGCCAGCAGTTACTCGCGCCGGACAGGGCTTCGTGCCTATGGCTACACCTTC.

The chain employs TRBV7-9 and TRBJ1-1; D uncertain. Looked up from germline, CDR1 is SEHNR and CDR2 is FQNEAQ (reference sequence). Trimming pared 2 bases from V and 9 bases from J, leaving 10 bases between. This CDR3 region has 12 residues. CDR3 protein: CASSLRTDQAFF. CDR3 nucleotides: TGTGCCAGCAGCTTAAGAACAGATCAAGCTTTCTTT.

The chain carries TRBV10-3 and TRBJ2-7; D tentatively reads TRBD1 or TRBD2 (6 bases each). CDR3 length equals 19 residues. The germline V and J ends were trimmed by 3 bases and 0 bases, with 24 bases remaining between them. Germline assignment: CDR1 ENHRY and CDR2 SYGVKD. The CDR3 DNA sequence: TGTGCCATCAGTGATATCTTTGGGGGCCGGGGGAAGAGCTCCTACGAGCAGTACTTC. Protein: CAISDIFGGRGKSSYEQYF.

This clonotype was seen only a few times. The chain employs TRBV5-1 and TRBJ2-5, with D unclear. The CDR3 covers 17 residues. The ends were cut back, 0 bases at V and 3 bases at J, with 18 bases in the middle. Germline V CDR1 and CDR2: SGHRS, YFSETQ. The CDR3 DNA reads as TGCGCCAGCAGCTTGGGATGGTCTAGGGCGGTCGAAGAGACCCAGTACTTC. Its protein product is CASSLGWSRAVEETQYF.

This clonotype was seen more than once but under ten times. The chain links TRBV10-2 to TRBJ1-1; D unclear. V gave up 5 bases and J gave up 5 bases, with 12 bases separating them. The CDR3 length is 13 residues. Germline V gene sequence: CDR1 WSHSY, CDR2 SAAADI. CDR3 coding DNA: TGCGCCAGCAGTCGGGAGCCTTGGACTGAAGCTTTCTTT. Protein sequence: CASSREPWTEAFF.

This clonotype has only one observation. A much larger clone differs from this one at a single base, so this may be a read error. The J gene is TRBJ2-3, the V gene TRBV11-1; D may match TRBD1 or TRBD2 (5 bases each). V lost 5 bases and J 4 bases, leaving 13 bases between the germline ends. This CDR3 region has 14 residues. Germline loops: CDR1 SGHAT, CDR2 FQDESV (reference sequence). The CDR3 spells CASSGGSNADTQYF. The CDR3 DNA follows: TGTGCCAGCAGCGGGGGAAGTAACGCAGATACGCAGTATTTT.

The chain combines TRBV2 with TRBJ2-7; tentatively, D is TRBD1 (6 bases). The V gene lost 2 bases and the J gene lost 2 bases, with 13 bases spanning the gap. The CDR3 runs to 15 residues. Germline CDR1 SNHLY, CDR2 FYNNEI. CDR3 bases: TGTGCCAGCAGTGAACAGGGGTCTGGGACCTACGAGCAGTACTTC. This sequence encodes CASSEQGSGTYEQYF. Supplemented by reference TRBV2 and TRBJ2-7, the full variable domain reads EPEVTQTPSHQVTQMGQEVILRCVPISNHLYFYWYRQILGQKVEFLVSFYNNEISEKSEIFDDQFSVERPDGSNFTLKIRSTKLEDSAMYFCASSEQGSGTYEQYFGPGTRLTVT.

This sequence joins TRBV20-1 and TRBJ2-7, with 7 bases matching TRBD2. Germline-derived CDR1 and CDR2 are DFQATT and SNEGSKA (reference sequence). V dropped 6 bases and J dropped 7; count of bases not matched to a gene: 9. The CDR3 is 12 residues long. The CDR3 nucleotides are TGCAGTGCCCAAACTGACGGGGGGGAGCAGTACTTC. Its protein product is CSAQTDGGEQYF.